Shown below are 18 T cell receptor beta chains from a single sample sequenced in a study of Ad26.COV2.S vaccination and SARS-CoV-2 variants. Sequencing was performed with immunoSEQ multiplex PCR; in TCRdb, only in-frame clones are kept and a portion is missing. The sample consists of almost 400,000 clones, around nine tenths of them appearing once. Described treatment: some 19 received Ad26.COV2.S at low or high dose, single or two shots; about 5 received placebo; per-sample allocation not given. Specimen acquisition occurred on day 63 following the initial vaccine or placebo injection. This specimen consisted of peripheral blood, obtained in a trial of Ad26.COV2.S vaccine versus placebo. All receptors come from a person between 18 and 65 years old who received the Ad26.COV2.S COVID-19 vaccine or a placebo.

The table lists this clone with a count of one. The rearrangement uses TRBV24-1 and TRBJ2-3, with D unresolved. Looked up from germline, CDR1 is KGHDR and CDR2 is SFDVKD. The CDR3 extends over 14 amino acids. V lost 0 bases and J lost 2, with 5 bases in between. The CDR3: CATSDLSLTDTQYF. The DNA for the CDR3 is TGTGCCACCAGTGATTTGTCCCTCACAGATACGCAGTATTTT.

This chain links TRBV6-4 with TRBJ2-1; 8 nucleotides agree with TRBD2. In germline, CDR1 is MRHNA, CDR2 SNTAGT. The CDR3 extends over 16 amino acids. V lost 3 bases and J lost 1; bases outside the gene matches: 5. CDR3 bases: TGTGCCAGCAGTGATCCTAGCGGGTCATCCTACAATGAGCAGTTCTTC. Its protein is CASSDPSGSSYNEQFF.

DNA for the CDR3: TGCAGTGCTAGTGGCGGGAGGGGCAGCGGGGAGCTGTTTTTT. This codes for CSASGGRGSGELFF. The gene calls are TRBV20-1 and TRBJ2-2; 9 positions agree with TRBD2. The CDR3 is made up of 14 amino acids. Per the germline V gene, CDR1 is DFQATT and CDR2 is SNEGSKA (reference sequence). The ends lost 3 bases at V and 7 bases at J; junction bases unmatched: 6.

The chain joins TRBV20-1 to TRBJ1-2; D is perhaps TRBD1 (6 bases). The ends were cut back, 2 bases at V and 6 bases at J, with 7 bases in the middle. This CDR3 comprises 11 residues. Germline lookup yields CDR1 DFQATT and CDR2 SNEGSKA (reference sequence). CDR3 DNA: TGCAGTGCTAGACAGGGGAATGGCTACACCTTC. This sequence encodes CSARQGNGYTF.

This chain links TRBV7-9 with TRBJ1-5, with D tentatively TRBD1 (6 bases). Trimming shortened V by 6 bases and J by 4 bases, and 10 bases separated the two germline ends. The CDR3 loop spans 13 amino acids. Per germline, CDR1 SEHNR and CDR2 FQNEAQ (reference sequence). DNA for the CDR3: TGTGCCAGCAGTCCACAGGGAAATCAGCCCCAGCATTTT. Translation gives CASSPQGNQPQHF.

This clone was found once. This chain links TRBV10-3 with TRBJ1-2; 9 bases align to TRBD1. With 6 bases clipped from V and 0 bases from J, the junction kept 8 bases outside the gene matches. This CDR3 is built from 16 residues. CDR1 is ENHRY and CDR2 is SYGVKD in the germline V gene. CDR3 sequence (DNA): TGTGCCATCAGAGCCGAACAGGGGGCTCCTAACTATGGCTACACCTTC. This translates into CAIRAEQGAPNYGYTF.

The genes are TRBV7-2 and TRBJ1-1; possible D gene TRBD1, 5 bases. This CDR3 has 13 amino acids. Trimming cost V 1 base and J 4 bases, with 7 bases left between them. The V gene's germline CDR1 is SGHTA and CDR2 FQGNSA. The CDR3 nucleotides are TGTGCCAGCAGCTTAGATCAGGGCACTGAAGCTTTCTTT. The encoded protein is CASSLDQGTEAFF.

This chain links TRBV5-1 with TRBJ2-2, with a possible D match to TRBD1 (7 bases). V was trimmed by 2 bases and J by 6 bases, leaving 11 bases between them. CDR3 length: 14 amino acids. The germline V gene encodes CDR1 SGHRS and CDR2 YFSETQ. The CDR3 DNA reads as TGCGCCAGCAGCTTAGGAGGGGGCCCCGGGGAGCTGTTTTTT. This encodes CASSLGGGPGELFF.

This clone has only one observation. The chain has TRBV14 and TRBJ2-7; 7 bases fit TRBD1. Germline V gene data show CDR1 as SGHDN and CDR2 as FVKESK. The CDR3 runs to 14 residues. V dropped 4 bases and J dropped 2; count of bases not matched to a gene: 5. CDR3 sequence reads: CASSPQGLPYEQYF. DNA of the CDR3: TGTGCCAGCAGCCCACAGGGGCTCCCCTACGAGCAGTACTTC.

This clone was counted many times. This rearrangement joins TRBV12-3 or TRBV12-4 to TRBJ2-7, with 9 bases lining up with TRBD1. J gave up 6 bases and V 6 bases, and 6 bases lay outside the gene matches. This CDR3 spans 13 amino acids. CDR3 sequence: CASSHGTGREQYF. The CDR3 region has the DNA TGTGCCAGCAGCCACGGGACAGGGCGCGAGCAGTACTTC.

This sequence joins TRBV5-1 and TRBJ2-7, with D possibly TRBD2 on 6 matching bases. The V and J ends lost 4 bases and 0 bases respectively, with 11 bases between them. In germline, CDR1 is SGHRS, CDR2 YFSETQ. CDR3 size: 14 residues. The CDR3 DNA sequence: TGCGCCAGCAGCACCGGGACTTACTCCTACGAGCAGTACTTC. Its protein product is CASSTGTYSYEQYF.

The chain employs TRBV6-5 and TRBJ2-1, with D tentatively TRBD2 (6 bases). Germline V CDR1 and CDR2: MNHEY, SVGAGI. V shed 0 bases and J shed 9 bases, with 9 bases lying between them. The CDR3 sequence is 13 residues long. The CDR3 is CASSYSREAEQFF. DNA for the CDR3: TGTGCCAGCAGTTACTCGAGGGAGGCTGAGCAGTTCTTC.

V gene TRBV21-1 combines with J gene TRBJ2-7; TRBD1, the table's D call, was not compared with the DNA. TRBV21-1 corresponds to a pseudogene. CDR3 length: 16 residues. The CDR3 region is CASSKGEGTGIHEQYF. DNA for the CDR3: TGTGCCAGCAGCAAAGGTGAGGGGACAGGGATCCACGAGCAGTACTTC.

For the CDR3, the DNA is TGTGCCAGCAGCGTAGCAACTAGCACAGATACGCAGTATTTT. It yields the protein CASSVATSTDTQYF. V is TRBV9 and J is TRBJ2-3, with D unresolved. CDR3 length: 14 amino acids. Germline CDR1 and CDR2: SGDLS and YYNGEE. V lost 0 bases to trimming and J lost 0 bases, with 5 bases between them.

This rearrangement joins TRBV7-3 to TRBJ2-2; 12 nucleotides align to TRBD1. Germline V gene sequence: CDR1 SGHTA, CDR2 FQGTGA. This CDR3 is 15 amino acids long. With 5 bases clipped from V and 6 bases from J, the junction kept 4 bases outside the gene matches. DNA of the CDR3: TGTGCCAGCAGCCCCGGGACAGGGGGCTCCGGGGAGCTGTTTTTT. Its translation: CASSPGTGGSGELFF.

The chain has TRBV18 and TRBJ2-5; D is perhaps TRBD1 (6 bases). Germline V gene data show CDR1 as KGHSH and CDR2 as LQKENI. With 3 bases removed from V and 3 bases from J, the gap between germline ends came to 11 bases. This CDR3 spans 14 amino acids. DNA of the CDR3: TGTGCCAGCTCACCTGGGACATTAAAAGAGACCCAGTACTTC. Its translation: CASSPGTLKETQYF. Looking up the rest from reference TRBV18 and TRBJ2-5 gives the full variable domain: NAGVMQNPRHLVRRRGQEARLRCSPMKGHSHVYWYRQLPEEGLKFMVYLQKENIIDESGMPKERFSAEFPKEGPSILRIQQVVRGDSAAYFCASSPGTLKETQYFGPGTRLLVL.

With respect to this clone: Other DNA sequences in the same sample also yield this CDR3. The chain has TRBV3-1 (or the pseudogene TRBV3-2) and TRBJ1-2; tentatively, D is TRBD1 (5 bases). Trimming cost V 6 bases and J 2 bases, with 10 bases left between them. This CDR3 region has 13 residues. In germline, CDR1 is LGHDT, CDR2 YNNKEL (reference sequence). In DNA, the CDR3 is TGTGCCAGCAGTCGGGGCCAAAACTATGGCTACACCTTC. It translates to CASSRGQNYGYTF.

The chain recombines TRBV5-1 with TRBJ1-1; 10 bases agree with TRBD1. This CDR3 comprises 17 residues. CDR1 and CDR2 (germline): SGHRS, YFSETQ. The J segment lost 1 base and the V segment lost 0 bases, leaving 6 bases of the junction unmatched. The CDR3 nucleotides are TGCGCCAGCAGCTTGGTGGGACAGGGGAAGGAGAACACTGAAGCTTTCTTT. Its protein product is CASSLVGQGKENTEAFF.